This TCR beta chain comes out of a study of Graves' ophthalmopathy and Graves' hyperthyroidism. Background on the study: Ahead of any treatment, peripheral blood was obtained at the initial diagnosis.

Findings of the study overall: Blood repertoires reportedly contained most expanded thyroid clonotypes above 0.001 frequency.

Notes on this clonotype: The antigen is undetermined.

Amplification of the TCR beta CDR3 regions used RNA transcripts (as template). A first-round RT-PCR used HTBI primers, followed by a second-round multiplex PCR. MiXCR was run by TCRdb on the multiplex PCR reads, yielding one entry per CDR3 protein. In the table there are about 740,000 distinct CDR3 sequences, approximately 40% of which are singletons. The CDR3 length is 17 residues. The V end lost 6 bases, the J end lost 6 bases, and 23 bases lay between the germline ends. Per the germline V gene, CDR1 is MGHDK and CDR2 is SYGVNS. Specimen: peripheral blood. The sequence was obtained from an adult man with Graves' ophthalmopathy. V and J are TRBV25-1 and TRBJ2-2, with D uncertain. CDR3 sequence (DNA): TGTGCCAGCAGCCCCACCGGAGTGTCTTGGGAATCCGGGGAGCTGTTTTTT. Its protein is CASSPTGVSWESGELFF.